The 17 T cell receptor beta chains below were found in one sample sequenced in a study of cytomegalovirus exposure and HLA in healthy donors. Method: immunoSEQ multiplex PCR; TCRdb's copy keeps in-frame clones and lacks some. The table has over 80,000 clones, about 85% seen once; the top ten hold roughly 22%. Source material: PBMCs. The source of these receptors is a man younger than 35 in good health and CMV-seropositive.

This chain connects TRBV9 to TRBJ2-1; D perhaps matches TRBD2 (6 bases). Trimming removed 3 bases from V and 4 bases from J, with 17 bases in between. The CDR3 loop spans 16 amino acids. The germline CDR1 and CDR2 sequences are SGDLS and YYNGEE. CDR3 DNA sequence: TGTGCCAGCAGCGGTACCTCAGCGGGCCCGTACAATGAGCAGTTCTTC. Amino acid sequence: CASSGTSAGPYNEQFF.

This clone has only one observation. The V call is TRBV6-6, the J call TRBJ2-1, with 9 bases aligning to TRBD2. Germline-derived CDR1 and CDR2 are MNHNY and SVGAGI (reference sequence). With 2 bases clipped from V and 6 bases from J, the junction kept 8 bases outside the gene matches. The CDR3 contains 16 residues. The CDR3 DNA is TGTGCCAGCAGTTACGGGGCTAGCGGGATCTTCAATGAGCAGTTCTTC. This translates into CASSYGASGIFNEQFF.

This chain uses TRBV2 with TRBJ1-3; a possible D gene is TRBD1 (6 bases). From germline, CDR1 is SNHLY and CDR2 FYNNEI. V shed 7 bases and J shed 2 bases, with 9 bases lying between them. The CDR3 extends over 13 amino acids. CDR3 region: CASKSGAGNTIYF. In nucleotides, the CDR3 is TGTGCCAGCAAGTCAGGGGCTGGAAACACCATATATTTT. The full variable domain, its missing parts supplied by reference TRBV2 and TRBJ1-3, is EPEVTQTPSHQVTQMGQEVILRCVPISNHLYFYWYRQILGQKVEFLVSFYNNEISEKSEIFDDQFSVERPDGSNFTLKIRSTKLEDSAMYFCASKSGAGNTIYFGEGSWLTVV.

The chain links TRBV10-3 to TRBJ2-5; 7 bases align to TRBD1. Germline lookup yields CDR1 ENHRY and CDR2 SYGVKD. The CDR3 covers 15 residues. V lost 5 bases to trimming and J lost 5 bases; unmatched junction nucleotides: 11. The CDR3, as DNA: TGTGCCATCAGTACCGCTGGGACAGTGGGGGAGACCCAGTACTTC. It specifies CAISTAGTVGETQYF.

V gene TRBV9 combines with J gene TRBJ2-3; D perhaps matches TRBD2 (5 bases). CDR1 is SGDLS, CDR2 YYNGEE, per germline. Trimming shortened V by 1 base and J by 1 base, and 7 bases separated the two germline ends. The CDR3 is 14 amino acids. CDR3 sequence (DNA): TGTGCCAGCAGCGTAATCGGGGGCACAGATACGCAGTATTTT. Its translation is CASSVIGGTDTQYF. Based on the CDR3 plus reference TRBV9 and TRBJ2-3, the full variable domain is DSGVTQTPKHLITATGQRVTLRCSPRSGDLSVYWYQQSLDQGLQFLIQYYNGEERAKGNILERFSAQQFPDLHSELNLSSLELGDSALYFCASSVIGGTDTQYFGPGTRLTVL.

This rearrangement joins TRBV27 to TRBJ2-3, with 9 bases lining up with TRBD2. The CDR3 length is 20 residues. Germline-derived CDR1 and CDR2 are MNHEY and SMNVEV (reference sequence). The V segment lost 5 bases and the J segment 0 bases; nucleotides outside the gene matches: 18. CDR3 region: CASSPIGAGGNSGSTDTQYF. The DNA for the CDR3 is TGTGCCAGCAGTCCCATTGGAGCGGGAGGAAACAGCGGTAGCACAGATACGCAGTATTTT.

The chain is built from TRBV12-5 and TRBJ2-7, with TRBD1 matching 9 bases. The CDR3 is 19 residues long. With 0 bases clipped from V and 4 bases from J, the junction kept 16 bases outside the gene matches. Germline CDR1 is LGHNT and CDR2 is FRNRAP. CDR3 in amino acids: CASGLVQLLGWTGVYEQYF. The CDR3 nucleotides read TGTGCTAGTGGTTTGGTACAATTACTTGGGTGGACAGGGGTGTACGAGCAGTACTTC.

The rearrangement uses TRBV4-1 and TRBJ2-3; D possibly corresponds to TRBD1 (6 bases). The V end lost 4 bases, the J end lost 0 bases, and 11 bases lay between the germline ends. CDR1 is MGHRA, CDR2 YSYEKL, per germline. CDR3 length: 15 amino acids. The CDR3, as DNA: TGCGCCAGCAGCCGGACAGTATCTAGCACAGATACGCAGTATTTT. It yields the protein CASSRTVSSTDTQYF.

The V call is TRBV28, the J call TRBJ1-2, with a possible D match to TRBD1 (5 bases). Trimming shortened V by 2 bases and J by 3 bases, and 10 bases separated the two germline ends. CDR3 length: 14 amino acids. Germline V gene lookup returns CDR1 MDHEN and CDR2 SYDVKM. CDR3 nucleotides: TGTGCCAGCAGTTTAGTTTGGGGGGACTATGGCTACACCTTC. This translates into CASSLVWGDYGYTF.

The rearrangement joins TRBV5-4 to TRBJ2-3; maybe TRBD1 (6 bases). The CDR3 has 15 amino acids. Germline-derived CDR1 and CDR2 are SGHNT and YYREEE (reference sequence). Trimming took off 4 bases at V and 5 bases at J, with 17 bases between the two ends. In nucleotides, the CDR3 is TGTGCCAGCAGCGCCGTGGGGACACCCTTAGATACGCAGTATTTT. Amino acid sequence: CASSAVGTPLDTQYF.

This clone was recorded at least ten times. The V call is TRBV5-1, the J call TRBJ2-3; the match to TRBD2 covers 7 bases. J was trimmed by 6 bases and V by 6 bases; bases with no gene match: 16. The germline V gene has CDR1 SGHRS and CDR2 YFSETQ. The CDR3 totals 16 residues. The CDR3 DNA reads TGCGCCAGCAAGGATTGGGGGGGACCCCCAACCGATACGCAGTATTTT. Its protein is CASKDWGGPPTDTQYF.

Only a few counts were recorded for this clone. The J gene is TRBJ1-1, the V gene TRBV6-1, with D perhaps TRBD1 (6 bases). The germline V gene has CDR1 MNHNS and CDR2 SASEGT. This CDR3 contains 14 residues. V gave up 7 bases and J gave up 0 bases, with 12 bases separating them. The DNA of the CDR3 is TGTGCCAGCAACAAAGACAGGATGAACACTGAAGCTTTCTTT. Translating gives CASNKDRMNTEAFF.

The chain combines TRBV5-4 with TRBJ1-4; TRBD1 matches 9 bases. CDR1 SGHNT and CDR2 YYREEE come from the germline V gene (reference sequence). The CDR3 is 14 amino acids. Losses at the gene ends were 3 bases for V and 8 bases for J; bases not matched to a gene: 5. As DNA, the CDR3 is TGTGCCAGCAGCTCGGGACAGGGTACCGAAAAACTGTTTTTT. It translates to CASSSGQGTEKLFF.

V and J are TRBV19 and TRBJ2-7; 7 bases match TRBD1. Germline V lookup: CDR1 LNHDA, CDR2 SQIVND (reference sequence). V lost 3 bases to trimming and J lost 3 bases; unmatched junction nucleotides: 5. The CDR3 is made up of 14 amino acids. The CDR3 here is CASSIGQGVYEQYV. The CDR3 bases are TGTGCCAGTAGTATTGGGCAGGGGGTCTACGAGCAGTACGTC.

The chain has TRBV7-3 and TRBJ2-3, with TRBD1 as a possible D gene (6 bases). V lost 4 bases and J 2 bases, leaving 16 bases between the germline ends. The CDR3 covers 16 residues. CDR1 is SGHTA, CDR2 FQGTGA, per germline. The CDR3 DNA follows: TGTGCCAGCAGCTCGAAACGTGGACAGAACACAGATACGCAGTATTTT. Translating gives CASSSKRGQNTDTQYF.

This rearrangement joins TRBV7-9 to TRBJ2-2; a weak D match, TRBD1 (6 bases). There are 14 residues in the CDR3. CDR1 and CDR2 from the germline V gene are SEHNR and FQNEAQ (reference sequence). The V gene lost 5 bases and the J gene lost 1 base, with 8 bases spanning the gap. This chain's CDR3 is CASSPGQNTGELFF. CDR3 nucleotide sequence: TGTGCCAGCAGCCCGGGACAGAACACCGGGGAGCTGTTTTTT. Supplemented by reference TRBV7-9 and TRBJ2-2, the full variable domain reads DTGVSQNPRHKITKRGQNVTFRCDPISEHNRLYWYRQTLGQGPEFLTYFQNEAQLEKSRLLSDRFSAERPKGSFSTLEIQRTEQGDSAMYLCASSPGQNTGELFFGEGSRLTVL.

The rearrangement links TRBV7-2 to TRBJ2-7, with 9 bases lining up with TRBD2. Per germline, CDR1 SGHTA and CDR2 FQGNSA. The CDR3 runs to 15 residues. V lost 5 bases and J lost 6; bases outside the gene matches: 11. The CDR3 region has the DNA TGTGCCAGCAGCCCCAACGCGGGAGGGTATAGCGAGCAGTACTTC. Encoded protein: CASSPNAGGYSEQYF.